What follows are 30 T cell receptor beta chains derived from one specimen sequenced in a study of blood T cell repertoires in COVID-19. Generated by immunoSEQ multiplex PCR, the TCRdb table keeps only in-frame clones and is missing some. The table lists fewer than 30,000 clones, 92% of them singletons. The specimen was peripheral blood. The source is a human donor in a cohort sampled during active COVID-19.

This sequence joins TRBV2 and TRBJ1-2, with D possibly being TRBD1 (5 bases). Germline assignment: CDR1 SNHLY and CDR2 FYNNEI. V was trimmed by 2 bases and J by 3 bases, leaving 10 bases between them. The CDR3 has 14 amino acids. The CDR3 nucleotides read TGTGCCAGCAGTGAAATTCGGGACTACTATGGCTACACCTTC. The encoded protein is CASSEIRDYYGYTF.

The chain couples TRBV3-1 (or the pseudogene TRBV3-2) to TRBJ1-5, with D possibly being TRBD1 (5 bases). Germline CDR1 is LGHDT and CDR2 is YNNKEL (reference sequence). The CDR3 spans 14 residues. V lost 0 bases and J lost 9, with 12 bases in between. The chain's CDR3 is CASSQETGTTPQHF. In DNA form, the CDR3 reads TGTGCCAGCAGCCAAGAAACAGGAACTACGCCCCAGCATTTT.

The chain uses TRBV4-3 and TRBJ2-3, with TRBD2 as a possible D gene (6 bases). CDR1 LGHNA and CDR2 YSLEER come from the germline V gene. There are 16 residues in the CDR3. V lost 4 bases and J 6 bases, leaving 20 bases between the germline ends. The CDR3 DNA follows: TGCGCCAGCAGCCTCCGCGTAGGCGGGGCCCAGGATACGCAGTATTTT. It encodes CASSLRVGGAQDTQYF.

The rearrangement uses TRBV18 and TRBJ1-5, with D perhaps matching TRBD1 (5 bases). V shed 3 bases and J shed 4 bases, with 10 bases lying between them. The CDR3 has 14 amino acids. Germline values: CDR1 KGHSH, CDR2 LQKENI. This CDR3 is CASSPGTANQPQHF. CDR3 in DNA: TGTGCCAGCTCACCCGGGACTGCAAATCAGCCCCAGCATTTT.

This rearrangement joins TRBV5-6 to TRBJ2-2, with D maybe TRBD1 (6 bases). The CDR3 sequence is 13 residues long. The ends were cut back, 7 bases at V and 7 bases at J, with 14 bases in the middle. Germline CDR1 SGHDT, CDR2 YYEEEE. The chain's CDR3 is CASFRTGFGELFF. The CDR3 region has the DNA TGTGCCAGCTTCCGTACAGGGTTCGGGGAGCTGTTTTTT.

V is TRBV6-4 and J is TRBJ2-3, with D tentatively TRBD1 (6 bases). The V end was cut by 0 bases, the J end by 0 bases, with 7 bases between. The CDR3 runs 15 residues. Germline CDR1 MRHNA, CDR2 SNTAGT. The CDR3 DNA is TGTGCCAGCAGTGACTCGCAGGGGAGCACAGATACGCAGTATTTT. Protein product: CASSDSQGSTDTQYF.

This chain joins TRBV3-1 (or the pseudogene TRBV3-2) and TRBJ2-1; 8 nucleotides match TRBD2. This CDR3 has 17 residues. V gave up 4 bases and J gave up 3 bases; unmatched junction bases: 11. Germline V gene lookup returns CDR1 LGHDT and CDR2 YNNKEL (reference sequence). CDR3 DNA sequence: TGTGCCAGCAGCCCTTGGCGGGGGGCCTCGAGCTACAATGAGCAGTTCTTC. Its translation is CASSPWRGASSYNEQFF.

The chain is built from TRBV7-9 and TRBJ1-4, with D maybe TRBD1 (5 bases). Germline V lookup: CDR1 SEHNR, CDR2 FQNEAQ (reference sequence). This CDR3 contains 14 residues. The V end was cut by 0 bases, the J end by 8 bases, with 10 bases between. CDR3 in amino acids: CASSLAGVEEKLFF. The CDR3 DNA sequence: TGTGCCAGCAGCTTAGCAGGGGTAGAGGAAAAACTGTTTTTT.

The chain joins TRBV5-1 to TRBJ2-1, with 11 positions matching TRBD2. The germline gives CDR1 SGHRS, CDR2 YFSETQ. The CDR3 spans 16 residues. The V segment lost 2 bases and the J segment 2 bases; nucleotides outside the gene matches: 3. The CDR3 DNA sequence: TGCGCCAGCAGCTTAAAGACTAGCGGGACCTACAATGAGCAGTTCTTC. Amino acids: CASSLKTSGTYNEQFF.

The chain joins TRBV7-3 to TRBJ1-1, with D hard to call. Germline CDR1 is SGHTA and CDR2 is FQGTGA. The V end was cut by 5 bases, the J end by 4 bases, with 17 bases between. This CDR3 spans 15 amino acids. CDR3 bases: TGTGCCAGCAGCACTTCTCCGGGGAGTCGCACTGAAGCTTTCTTT. Its translation is CASSTSPGSRTEAFF.

This chain uses TRBV27 with TRBJ1-1; D gene uncertain. The ends were cut back, 0 bases at V and 2 bases at J, with 10 bases in the middle. The germline V gene encodes CDR1 MNHEY and CDR2 SMNVEV (reference sequence). CDR3 size: 15 residues. CDR3 in DNA: TGTGCCAGCAGTTTATCGCTCAGCGGTAACACTGAAGCTTTCTTT. Encoded protein: CASSLSLSGNTEAFF.

This chain uses TRBV5-1 with TRBJ1-1, with 7 bases fitting TRBD1. J lost 1 base, V lost 4 bases, and 4 bases had no gene match. The CDR3 has 14 amino acids. CDR1 and CDR2 from the germline V gene are SGHRS and YFSETQ. As DNA, the CDR3 is TGCGCCAGCAGCGTTCGACAGGGGAACACTGAAGCTTTCTTT. This codes for CASSVRQGNTEAFF.

V gene TRBV5-1 combines with J gene TRBJ2-5; 9 bases are a match to TRBD2. The CDR3 is 15 amino acids. Germline CDR1 SGHRS, CDR2 YFSETQ. After removal of 4 bases from V and 7 bases from J, the junction contained 11 bases not matched to a gene. CDR3 sequence: CASSDQAGGLGTQYF. The CDR3, as DNA: TGCGCCAGCAGCGATCAAGCGGGGGGCCTTGGGACCCAGTACTTC.

The CDR3 is CASSFGGTGVGYTF. In DNA, the CDR3 is TGTGCCAGCAGCTTTGGTGGGACAGGGGTCGGCTACACCTTC. The chain carries TRBV5-6 and TRBJ1-2, with 10 bases matching TRBD1. CDR1 SGHDT and CDR2 YYEEEE come from the germline V gene. The CDR3 is made up of 14 amino acids. Trimming took 2 bases from V and 8 from J; bases not matched to a gene: 6.

V gene TRBV19 combines with J gene TRBJ1-5, with 11 bases lining up with TRBD1. The CDR3 spans 14 residues. V was clipped by 5 bases and J by 6 bases; unmatched bases: 3. CDR1 and CDR2 (germline): LNHDA, SQIVND (reference sequence). The CDR3 nucleotides read TGTGCCAGTAGTGCGGACAGGGGGCTTCAGCCCCAGCATTTT. Its translation is CASSADRGLQPQHF.

This chain uses TRBV5-1 with TRBJ2-2, with D maybe TRBD2 (5 bases). There are 15 residues in the CDR3. With 0 bases removed from V and 1 base from J, the gap between germline ends came to 7 bases. CDR1 is SGHRS, CDR2 YFSETQ, per germline. The CDR3 DNA reads as TGCGCCAGCAGCTTGGGAGGGATGAACACCGGGGAGCTGTTTTTT. It encodes CASSLGGMNTGELFF. Full variable domain (outside the CDR3, taken from reference TRBV5-1 and TRBJ2-2): KAGVTQTPRYLIKTRGQQVTLSCSPISGHRSVSWYQQTPGQGLQFLFEYFSETQRNKGNFPGRFSGRQFSNSRSEMNVSTLELGDSALYLCASSLGGMNTGELFFGEGSRLTVL.

The chain couples TRBV2 to TRBJ2-2, with D unresolved. This CDR3 contains 13 residues. The V end was cut by 4 bases, the J end by 1 base, with 4 bases between. The V gene's germline CDR1 is SNHLY and CDR2 FYNNEI. The CDR3 loop reads CASSVKNTGELFF. In DNA, the CDR3 is TGTGCCAGCAGTGTCAAGAACACCGGGGAGCTGTTTTTT.

This chain's CDR3 is CASSLDRGGGYTF. The CDR3 DNA sequence: TGCGCCAGCAGCTTGGACAGGGGAGGCGGCTACACCTTC. V usage is TRBV5-1 and J usage is TRBJ1-2; 7 bases agree with TRBD1. The length of the CDR3 is 13 residues. Per germline, CDR1 SGHRS and CDR2 YFSETQ. V shed 0 bases and J 8 bases; nucleotides not matched to a gene: 4. Full variable domain (remainder filled in from reference TRBV5-1 and TRBJ1-2): KAGVTQTPRYLIKTRGQQVTLSCSPISGHRSVSWYQQTPGQGLQFLFEYFSETQRNKGNFPGRFSGRQFSNSRSEMNVSTLELGDSALYLCASSLDRGGGYTFGSGTRLTVV.

This chain connects TRBV28 to TRBJ2-7, with 8 bases that match TRBD2. The junction had 6 bases not matched to a gene; V was cut back by 4 bases and J by 4 bases. CDR1 is MDHEN, CDR2 SYDVKM, per germline. The CDR3 has 14 amino acids. The DNA for the CDR3 is TGTGCCAGCAGTTCGGGCGGGGGGAGTTACGAGCAGTACGTC. Translating it yields CASSSGGGSYEQYV.

The sample holds one count of this clone. The rearrangement links TRBV10-2 to TRBJ1-5; D unclear. CDR1 and CDR2 (germline): WSHSY, SAAADI. CDR3 length: 16 residues. V was clipped by 2 bases and J by 7 bases, with 18 bases between them. The CDR3 spells CASSEPRRGAGQPQHF. CDR3 coding DNA: TGCGCCAGCAGTGAGCCCCGCCGGGGAGCAGGACAGCCCCAGCATTTT.

J is TRBJ2-5 and V is TRBV5-1, with D tentatively TRBD2 (6 bases). From germline, CDR1 is SGHRS and CDR2 YFSETQ. CDR3 size: 12 residues. The V and J ends lost 5 bases and 4 bases respectively, with 9 bases between them. CDR3 amino acids: CASRDGGETQYF. The CDR3 bases are TGCGCCAGCAGGGACGGGGGAGAGACCCAGTACTTC.

The CDR3 is CASSFPRSDRDTDTQYF. Here the CDR3 DNA reads TGTGCCAGCAGTTTCCCCCGTTCGGACAGGGACACAGATACGCAGTATTTT. This chain uses TRBV28 with TRBJ2-3; TRBD1 aligns across 8 bases. CDR3 length: 17 residues. Per the germline V gene, CDR1 is MDHEN and CDR2 is SYDVKM. Trimming at V came to 3 bases and at J to 2 bases, leaving 10 bases not matched to a gene.

By share, this clone counts as medium-sized. The chain carries TRBV5-1 and TRBJ2-7; 7 bases line up with TRBD1. Germline values: CDR1 SGHRS, CDR2 YFSETQ. CDR3 size: 15 residues. V dropped 4 bases and J dropped 2; count of bases not matched to a gene: 9. CDR3 bases: TGCGCCAGCAGCCACGTGATAGGGACAGCCTACGAGCAGTACGTC. This codes for CASSHVIGTAYEQYV.

The rearrangement links TRBV5-5 to TRBJ1-5, with TRBD1 identical over 9 bases. Germline V gene sequence: CDR1 SGHKS, CDR2 YYEKEE (reference sequence). The CDR3 is 15 residues long. V was clipped by 0 bases and J by 7 bases; unmatched bases: 5. The CDR3 protein is CASSLAPTGGQPQHF. In DNA, the CDR3 is TGTGCCAGCAGCTTGGCCCCGACAGGGGGGCAGCCCCAGCATTTT.

The rearrangement uses TRBV2 and TRBJ2-3; 9 bases are a match to TRBD2. The CDR3 totals 14 residues. From germline, CDR1 is SNHLY and CDR2 FYNNEI. With V trimmed by 6 bases and J by 4 bases, 5 bases remained unmatched. Written as DNA, the CDR3 is TGTGCCAGCAGATTTAGCGGGGGTGCAGATACGCAGTATTTT. This encodes CASRFSGGADTQYF.

V usage is TRBV10-3 and J usage is TRBJ2-3; perhaps TRBD2 as D (7 bases). Germline loops: CDR1 ENHRY, CDR2 SYGVKD. Trimming removed 6 bases at V and 3 bases at J, with 13 bases between. The CDR3 extends over 14 amino acids. CDR3 in DNA: TGTGCCATCAGGAGGGGGGGGACGACAGATACGCAGTATTTT. Protein product: CAIRRGGTTDTQYF.

The chain links TRBV2 to TRBJ2-7, with 9 bases identical to TRBD2. Germline CDR1 is SNHLY and CDR2 is FYNNEI. The length of the CDR3 is 12 residues. V was clipped by 6 bases and J by 6 bases; unmatched bases: 3. CDR3: CASSAGGAEQYV. In nucleotides, the CDR3 is TGTGCCAGCAGCGCGGGAGGGGCCGAGCAGTACGTC.

The chain uses TRBV6-2 or TRBV6-3 and TRBJ2-7, with a tentative D call TRBD2 (6 bases). V was trimmed by 5 bases and J by 4 bases, leaving 15 bases between them. The CDR3 length is 14 residues. In germline, CDR1 is MNHEY, CDR2 SVGEGT. The CDR3 bases are TGTGCCAGCAGTGAGGGGAGGTTGGGATACGAGCAGTACTTC. Translated: CASSEGRLGYEQYF.

In nucleotides, the CDR3 is TGTGCCAGCTCACTGGACAGAAACAATCAGCCCCAGCATTTT. It translates to CASSLDRNNQPQHF. The chain has TRBV18 and TRBJ1-5; tentative D call: TRBD1 (6 bases). Germline CDR1 KGHSH, CDR2 LQKENI. V was pared by 4 bases and J by 3 bases, with 10 bases between. This CDR3 spans 14 amino acids.

The chain links TRBV6-2 or TRBV6-3 to TRBJ1-2, with a weak D call TRBD1 (5 bases). Trimming shortened V by 4 bases and J by 4 bases, and 10 bases separated the two germline ends. The CDR3 totals 13 residues. The germline V gene has CDR1 MNHEY and CDR2 SVGEGT. The CDR3 nucleotides are TGTGCCAGCAGTTGGGGGGGACCCTATGGCTACACCTTC. Translated: CASSWGGPYGYTF.